Each of the 12 T cell receptor beta chains below was sequenced from the same sample in a study of blood T cell repertoires in COVID-19. The data were produced by immunoSEQ multiplex PCR, yet TCRdb's version contains in-frame clones alone and is incomplete. This sample yields approximately 88,000 clones, of which 80% are seen a single time; roughly 21% belongs to the top ten. Material for sequencing was peripheral blood. These receptors were collected from a woman of 80 years or more with acute or convalescent COVID-19.

In DNA, the CDR3 is TGCAGCGTTGTCGGCGGGAGAGGAGCAGATACGCAGTATTTT. It codes for CSVVGGRGADTQYF. This chain connects TRBV29-1 to TRBJ2-3; 7 bases agree with TRBD2. This CDR3 comprises 14 residues. Per germline, CDR1 SQVTM and CDR2 ANQGSEA. The junction had 8 bases not matched to a gene; V was cut back by 4 bases and J by 4 bases.

The table lists this clone with many counts. The V call is TRBV10-3, the J call TRBJ2-7; the match to TRBD2 covers 11 bases. Germline V CDR1 and CDR2: ENHRY, SYGVKD. This CDR3 region has 15 residues. Losses at the gene ends were 2 bases for V and 6 bases for J; bases not matched to a gene: 6. The DNA for the CDR3 is TGTGCCATCAGTGAGGTAGCGGGGGGGCAGGTCGAGCAGTACTTC. Its protein is CAISEVAGGQVEQYF.

The chain couples TRBV5-1 to TRBJ2-2; 9 bases are shared with TRBD2. Germline CDR1 SGHRS, CDR2 YFSETQ. V trimming: 0 bases; J trimming: 4 bases; junction bases outside the gene matches: 1. The CDR3 covers 15 residues. This CDR3 is CASSLVAGVTGELFF. Written as DNA, the CDR3 is TGCGCCAGCAGCTTGGTAGCGGGAGTCACCGGGGAGCTGTTTTTT.

The CDR3 region has the DNA TGCGCCAGCAGTCCCGGGACTAGCGGGGGGGAGAAGAGGGCCCAGTACTTC. Protein product: CASSPGTSGGEKRAQYF. The chain recombines TRBV10-2 with TRBJ2-5; 16 positions agree with TRBD2. Losses at the gene ends were 5 bases for V and 9 bases for J; bases not matched to a gene: 12. This CDR3 has 17 residues. CDR1 is WSHSY, CDR2 SAAADI, per germline.

This chain connects TRBV19 to TRBJ1-4, with 7 bases matching TRBD1. There are 13 residues in the CDR3. Germline-derived CDR1 and CDR2 are LNHDA and SQIVND (reference sequence). V shed 5 bases and J 6 bases; nucleotides not matched to a gene: 3. This CDR3 is CASSSTGYEKLFF. The CDR3 DNA reads as TGTGCCAGTAGTTCGACAGGGTATGAAAAACTGTTTTTT.

This clone was counted a single time. V usage is TRBV6-5 and J usage is TRBJ1-2; D call uncertain. The V and J ends lost 2 bases and 2 bases respectively, with 9 bases between them. Germline V gene sequence: CDR1 MNHEY, CDR2 SVGAGI. CDR3 size: 14 residues. The CDR3 sequence: CASSYDRRNYGYTF. CDR3 coding DNA: TGTGCCAGCAGTTACGACCGGAGAAACTATGGCTACACCTTC.

This clone was seen a handful of times. The V and J genes are TRBV10-3 and TRBJ2-7, with 9 bases fitting TRBD1. The V segment lost 6 bases and the J segment 7 bases; nucleotides outside the gene matches: 10. The V gene's germline CDR1 is ENHRY and CDR2 SYGVKD. The CDR3 runs 14 residues. This CDR3 reads CAIRSDRGSEEQYF. The CDR3 DNA reads as TGTGCCATCAGATCGGACAGGGGCTCCGAGGAGCAGTACTTC.

The rearrangement joins TRBV2 to TRBJ2-1; 7 nucleotides align to TRBD2. After removal of 6 bases from V and 10 bases from J, the junction contained 9 bases not matched to a gene. This CDR3 has 13 amino acids. The V gene's germline CDR1 is SNHLY and CDR2 FYNNEI. CDR3 sequence (DNA): TGTGCCAGCAGCCCTGGACTAGTTGGGGAGCAGTTCTTC. Residues: CASSPGLVGEQFF.

The chain carries TRBV27 and TRBJ2-3; 11 positions match TRBD2. This CDR3 has 16 amino acids. V was clipped by 5 bases and J by 4 bases; unmatched bases: 8. Germline loops: CDR1 MNHEY, CDR2 SMNVEV (reference sequence). CDR3 sequence reads: CASSTYLAGGPDTQYF. The CDR3, as DNA: TGTGCCAGCAGTACCTACCTAGCGGGGGGCCCAGATACGCAGTATTTT.

The chain uses TRBV6-5 and TRBJ1-1, with no clear D. Trimming left V 0 bases short and J 10 bases short, with 21 bases between. CDR3 size: 16 residues. Germline V gives CDR1 MNHEY, CDR2 SVGAGI. This chain's CDR3 is CASSYSGAGPSVRAFF. CDR3 in DNA: TGTGCCAGCAGTTACTCGGGAGCCGGGCCATCTGTCCGAGCTTTCTTT.

The rearrangement links TRBV5-6 to TRBJ1-2, with a tentative D call TRBD1 (6 bases). V was pared by 3 bases and J by 4 bases, with 10 bases between. Germline V gives CDR1 SGHDT, CDR2 YYEEEE. The CDR3 is made up of 13 amino acids. The CDR3 sequence: CASSSGAGYGYTF. DNA for the CDR3: TGTGCCAGCAGCTCAGGGGCGGGCTATGGCTACACCTTC.

CDR3 nucleotide sequence: TGTGCCAGCTCACGTGCTAGCGGGAACTCCTACGAGCAGTACTTC. It is translated as CASSRASGNSYEQYF. V usage is TRBV18 and J usage is TRBJ2-7, with 9 bases identical to TRBD2. The V gene end was trimmed by 4 bases and the J gene end by 0 bases; junction bases not matched to a gene: 4. Germline loops: CDR1 KGHSH, CDR2 LQKENI. CDR3 length: 15 amino acids.